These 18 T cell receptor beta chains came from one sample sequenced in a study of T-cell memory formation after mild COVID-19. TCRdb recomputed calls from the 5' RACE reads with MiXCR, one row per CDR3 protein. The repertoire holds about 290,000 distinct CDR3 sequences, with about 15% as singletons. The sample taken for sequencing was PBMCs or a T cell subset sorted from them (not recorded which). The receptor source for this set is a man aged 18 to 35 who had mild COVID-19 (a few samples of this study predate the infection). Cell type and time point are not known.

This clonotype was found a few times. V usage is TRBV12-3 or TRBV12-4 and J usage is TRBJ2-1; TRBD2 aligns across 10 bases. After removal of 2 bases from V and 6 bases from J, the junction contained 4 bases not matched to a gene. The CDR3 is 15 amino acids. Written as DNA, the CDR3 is TGTGCCAGCAGTTTAAACAGCGGGGGGGCCAATGAGCAGTTCTTC. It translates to CASSLNSGGANEQFF.

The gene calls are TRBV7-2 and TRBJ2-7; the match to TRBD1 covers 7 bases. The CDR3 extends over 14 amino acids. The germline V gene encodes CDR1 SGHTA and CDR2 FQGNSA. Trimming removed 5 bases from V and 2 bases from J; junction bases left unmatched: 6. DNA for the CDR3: TGTGCCAGCAGCCTCTGGACAGGTCCCTACGAGCAGTACTTC. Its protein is CASSLWTGPYEQYF.

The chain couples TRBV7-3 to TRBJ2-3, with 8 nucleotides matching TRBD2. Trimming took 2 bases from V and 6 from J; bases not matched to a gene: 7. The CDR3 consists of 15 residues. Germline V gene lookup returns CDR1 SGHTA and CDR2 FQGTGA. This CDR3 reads CASSLEPAGDDTQYF. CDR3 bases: TGTGCCAGCAGCTTAGAACCAGCGGGGGACGATACGCAGTATTTT.

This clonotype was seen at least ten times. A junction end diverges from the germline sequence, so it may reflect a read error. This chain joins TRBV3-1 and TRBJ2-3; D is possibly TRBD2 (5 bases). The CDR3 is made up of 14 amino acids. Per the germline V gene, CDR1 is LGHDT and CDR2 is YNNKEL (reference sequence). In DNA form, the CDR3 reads TGCGCCAGCAGCCAAGAGGGAGGCACAGATACGCAGTATTTT. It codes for CASSQEGGTDTQYF.

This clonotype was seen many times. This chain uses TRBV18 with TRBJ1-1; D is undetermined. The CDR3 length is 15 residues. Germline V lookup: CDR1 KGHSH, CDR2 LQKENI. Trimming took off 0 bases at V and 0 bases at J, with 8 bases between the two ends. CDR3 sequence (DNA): TGTGCCAGCTCACCACCCTTAGGGCTGAACACTGAAGCTTTCTTT. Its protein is CASSPPLGLNTEAFF.

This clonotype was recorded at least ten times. CDR3 bases: TGCGCCAGCAGCCGCAGCGGGGGATCCACCTACGAGCAGTACTTC. It specifies CASSRSGGSTYEQYF. V usage is TRBV4-1 and J usage is TRBJ2-7; 8 bases fit TRBD2. The J segment lost 2 bases and the V segment lost 4 bases, leaving 7 bases of the junction unmatched. Germline CDR1 reads MGHRA; CDR2 reads YSYEKL. The CDR3 has 15 amino acids.

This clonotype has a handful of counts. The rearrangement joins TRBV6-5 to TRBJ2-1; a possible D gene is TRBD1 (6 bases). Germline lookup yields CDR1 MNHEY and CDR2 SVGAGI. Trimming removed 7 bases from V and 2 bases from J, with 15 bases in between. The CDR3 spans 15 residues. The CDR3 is CASKKGDRTYNEQFF. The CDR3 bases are TGTGCCAGCAAAAAGGGGGACCGAACCTACAATGAGCAGTTCTTC.

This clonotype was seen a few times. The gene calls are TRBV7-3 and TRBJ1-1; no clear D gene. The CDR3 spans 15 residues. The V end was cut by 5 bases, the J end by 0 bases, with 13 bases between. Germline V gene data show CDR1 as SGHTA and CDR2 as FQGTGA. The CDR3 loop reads CASSKWAVMNTEAFF. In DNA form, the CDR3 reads TGTGCCAGCAGCAAATGGGCAGTCATGAACACTGAAGCTTTCTTT.

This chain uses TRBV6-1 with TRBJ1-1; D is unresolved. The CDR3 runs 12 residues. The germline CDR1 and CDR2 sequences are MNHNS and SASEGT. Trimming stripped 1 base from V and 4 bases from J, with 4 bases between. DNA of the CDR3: TGTGCCAGCAGTGAAGGAGTCACTGAAGCTTTCTTT. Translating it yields CASSEGVTEAFF.

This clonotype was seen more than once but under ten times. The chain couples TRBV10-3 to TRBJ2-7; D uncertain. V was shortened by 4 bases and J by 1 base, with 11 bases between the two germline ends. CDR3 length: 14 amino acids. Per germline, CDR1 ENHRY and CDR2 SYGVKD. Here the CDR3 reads CAISAAQDSYEQYV. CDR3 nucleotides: TGTGCCATCAGTGCGGCCCAGGATTCCTACGAGCAGTACGTC.

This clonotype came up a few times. Here the CDR3 reads CASSSQRGRNEQFF. In DNA, the CDR3 is TGTGCCAGTAGTAGCCAGCGGGGACGTAATGAGCAGTTCTTC. The J gene is TRBJ2-1, the V gene TRBV19; 7 bases match TRBD2. CDR3 length: 14 amino acids. Germline CDR1 and CDR2: LNHDA and SQIVND (reference sequence). V was pared by 4 bases and J by 7 bases, with 7 bases of the junction left unmatched.

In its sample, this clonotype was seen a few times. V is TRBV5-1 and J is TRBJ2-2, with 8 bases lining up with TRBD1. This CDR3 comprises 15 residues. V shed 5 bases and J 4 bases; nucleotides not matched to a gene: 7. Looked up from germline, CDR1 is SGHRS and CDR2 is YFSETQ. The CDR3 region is CASRITGGGTGELFF. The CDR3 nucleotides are TGCGCCAGCAGGATCACAGGGGGAGGCACCGGGGAGCTGTTTTTT.

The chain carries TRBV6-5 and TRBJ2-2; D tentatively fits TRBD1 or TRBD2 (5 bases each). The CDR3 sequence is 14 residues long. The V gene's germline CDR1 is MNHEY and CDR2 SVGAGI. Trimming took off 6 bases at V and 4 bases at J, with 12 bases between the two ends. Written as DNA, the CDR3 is TGTGCCAGCAGCCCCCTGAGGGGCACCGGGGAGCTGTTTTTT. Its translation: CASSPLRGTGELFF.

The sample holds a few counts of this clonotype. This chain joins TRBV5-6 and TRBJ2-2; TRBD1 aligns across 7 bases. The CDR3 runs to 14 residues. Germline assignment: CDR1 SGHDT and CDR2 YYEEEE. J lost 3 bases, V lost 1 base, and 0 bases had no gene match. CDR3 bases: TGTGCCAGCAGCTTGACAGGGGACACCGGGGAGCTGTTTTTT. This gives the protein CASSLTGDTGELFF.

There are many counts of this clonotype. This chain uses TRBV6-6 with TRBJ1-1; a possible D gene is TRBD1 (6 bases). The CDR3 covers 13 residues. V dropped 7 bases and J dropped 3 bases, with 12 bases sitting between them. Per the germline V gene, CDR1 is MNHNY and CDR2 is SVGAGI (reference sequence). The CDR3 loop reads CASTRQAYTEAFF. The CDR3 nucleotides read TGTGCCAGCACAAGACAGGCCTACACTGAAGCTTTCTTT.

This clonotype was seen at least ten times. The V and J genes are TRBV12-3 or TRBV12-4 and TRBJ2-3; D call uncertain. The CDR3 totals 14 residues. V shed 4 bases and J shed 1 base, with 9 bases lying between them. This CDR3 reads CASSSSDRTDTQYF. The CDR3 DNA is TGTGCCAGCAGTTCCTCGGACCGCACAGATACGCAGTATTTT.

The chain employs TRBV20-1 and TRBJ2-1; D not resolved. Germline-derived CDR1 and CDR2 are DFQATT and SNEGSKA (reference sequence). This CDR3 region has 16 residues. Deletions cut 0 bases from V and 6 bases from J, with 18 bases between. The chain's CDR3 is CSARDSLSPRRNEQFF. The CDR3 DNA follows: TGCAGTGCTAGAGATTCCCTCTCCCCCCGACGCAATGAGCAGTTCTTC.

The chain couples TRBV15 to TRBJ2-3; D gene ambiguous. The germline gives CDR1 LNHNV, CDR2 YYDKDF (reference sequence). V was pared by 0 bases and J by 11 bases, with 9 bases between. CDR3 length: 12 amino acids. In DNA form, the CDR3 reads TGTGCCACCAGCAGAGATGGCAAGGGGCAGTATTTT. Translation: CATSRDGKGQYF.